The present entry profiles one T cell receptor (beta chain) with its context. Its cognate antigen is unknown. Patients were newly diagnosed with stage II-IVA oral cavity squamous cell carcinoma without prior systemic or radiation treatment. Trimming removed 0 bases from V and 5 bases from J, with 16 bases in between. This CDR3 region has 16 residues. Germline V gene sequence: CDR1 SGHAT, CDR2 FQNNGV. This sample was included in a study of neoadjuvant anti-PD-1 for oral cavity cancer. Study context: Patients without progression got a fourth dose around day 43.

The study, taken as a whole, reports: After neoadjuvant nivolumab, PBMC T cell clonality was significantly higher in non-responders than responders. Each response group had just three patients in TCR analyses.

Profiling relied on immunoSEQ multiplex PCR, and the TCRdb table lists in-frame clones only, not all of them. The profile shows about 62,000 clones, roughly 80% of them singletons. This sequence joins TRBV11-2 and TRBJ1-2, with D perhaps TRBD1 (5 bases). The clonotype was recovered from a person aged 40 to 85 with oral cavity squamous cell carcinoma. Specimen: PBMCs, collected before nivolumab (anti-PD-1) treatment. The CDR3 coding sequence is TGTGCCAGCAGCTTAGATCGACGGGGAGACAGATATGGCTACACCTTC. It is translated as CASSLDRRGDRYGYTF.